These T cell receptor beta chains were read from a single sample in a study of persistence of HIV-infected CD4 T cells. Produced via immunoSEQ multiplex PCR; TCRdb's table is partial and in-frame only. The table lists 25,000 to 30,000 clones, roughly 75% of them singletons, with less than 0.95% in the top ten. These receptors lack a known antigen. Source: CD4+ T cells sorted from PBMCs after roughly 19-hour stimulation, taken from a patient who received antiretroviral therapy. The receptors shown here come from an adult woman with HIV who was CMV-seropositive. Both conserved end residues are part of each CDR3. Each record gives: clone size, V gene, J gene, D gene, CDR3 protein, CDR3 DNA. D genes are given only for firm matches. Where a row states a size, it is once, few, many or the class of an expanded clone; other rows omit it.

abundance: -; v_gene: TRBV5-1; j_gene: TRBJ2-5; d_gene: -; CDR3aa: CASSAAPGNLETQYF; CDR3nt: TGCGCCAGCAGCGCGGCGCCAGGGAATTTAGAGACCCAGTACTTC
abundance: -; v_gene: TRBV10-3; j_gene: TRBJ2-2; d_gene: -; CDR3aa: CAISGTVNTGELFF; CDR3nt: TGTGCCATCAGTGGGACGGTTAACACCGGGGAGCTGTTTTTT
abundance: -; v_gene: TRBV19; j_gene: TRBJ2-2; d_gene: TRBD2; CDR3aa: CASRIKTSGGTGELFF; CDR3nt: TGTGCCAGTAGGATCAAAACTAGCGGGGGAACCGGGGAGCTGTTTTTT
abundance: -; v_gene: TRBV5-6; j_gene: TRBJ2-7; d_gene: -; CDR3aa: CASSLVGPLYEQYF; CDR3nt: TGTGCCAGCAGCTTGGTGGGGCCTCTCTACGAGCAGTACTTC
abundance: -; v_gene: TRBV27; j_gene: TRBJ1-2; d_gene: -; CDR3aa: CASSLMRAPDNYGYTF; CDR3nt: TGTGCCAGCAGTTTAATGAGGGCCCCCGATAACTATGGCTACACCTTC
abundance: -; v_gene: TRBV24-1; j_gene: TRBJ2-3; d_gene: -; CDR3aa: CATSDSFSTDTQYF; CDR3nt: TGTGCCACCAGTGATTCCTTCAGCACAGATACGCAGTATTTT
abundance: -; v_gene: TRBV7-2; j_gene: TRBJ2-3; d_gene: -; CDR3aa: CASSLAGVTDTQYF; CDR3nt: TGTGCCAGCAGCTTAGCGGGCGTCACAGATACGCAGTATTTT
abundance: -; v_gene: TRBV19; j_gene: TRBJ1-1; d_gene: -; CDR3aa: CASSQDLTNTEAFF; CDR3nt: TGTGCCAGTAGCCAGGACCTTACAAACACTGAAGCTTTCTTT
abundance: -; v_gene: TRBV7-9; j_gene: TRBJ1-6; d_gene: -; CDR3aa: CASSSTTNSPLHF; CDR3nt: TGTGCCAGCAGCTCGACTACAAATTCACCCCTCCACTTT
abundance: -; v_gene: TRBV5-1; j_gene: TRBJ2-5; d_gene: -; CDR3aa: CASSPALGQETQYF; CDR3nt: TGCGCCAGCAGCCCCGCCCTCGGTCAAGAGACCCAGTACTTC
abundance: -; v_gene: TRBV5-4; j_gene: TRBJ1-2; d_gene: TRBD1; CDR3aa: CASSYGQGAGNYGYTF; CDR3nt: TGTGCCAGCAGCTACGGACAGGGGGCGGGAAACTATGGCTACACCTTC
abundance: -; v_gene: TRBV5-1; j_gene: TRBJ2-3; d_gene: -; CDR3aa: CASSLESRGRTDTQYF; CDR3nt: TGCGCCAGCAGCTTGGAATCGCGGGGTCGCACAGATACGCAGTATTTT
abundance: -; v_gene: TRBV7-3; j_gene: TRBJ1-1; d_gene: -; CDR3aa: CATTGEPLRRTNTEAFF; CDR3nt: TGTGCCACCACCGGGGAACCTCTAAGACGGACGAACACTGAAGCTTTCTTT
abundance: -; v_gene: TRBV4-2; j_gene: TRBJ1-2; d_gene: TRBD1; CDR3aa: CASSQPNRDSYGYTF; CDR3nt: TGTGCCAGCAGCCAACCGAACCGGGACAGCTATGGCTACACCTTC
abundance: -; v_gene: TRBV5-1; j_gene: TRBJ2-7; d_gene: -; CDR3aa: CASSLWVAPYEQYF; CDR3nt: TGCGCCAGCAGCTTGTGGGTTGCCCCCTACGAGCAGTACTTC
abundance: -; v_gene: TRBV5-1; j_gene: TRBJ2-1; d_gene: -; CDR3aa: CASSPRNGGSNEQFF; CDR3nt: TGCGCCAGCAGCCCAAGGAATGGAGGGAGCAATGAGCAGTTCTTC
abundance: -; v_gene: TRBV5-1; j_gene: TRBJ1-1; d_gene: TRBD1; CDR3aa: CASSPGQGSRNTEAFF; CDR3nt: TGCGCCAGCAGCCCCGGACAGGGCTCTAGGAACACTGAAGCTTTCTTT
abundance: -; v_gene: TRBV19; j_gene: TRBJ1-2; d_gene: -; CDR3aa: CASSIQASYGYTF; CDR3nt: TGTGCCAGTAGTATACAGGCAAGCTATGGCTACACCTTC
abundance: -; v_gene: TRBV30; j_gene: TRBJ1-2; d_gene: -; CDR3aa: CAGGGMANGYTF; CDR3nt: TGTGCCGGGGGAGGGATGGCAAATGGCTACACCTTC
abundance: -; v_gene: TRBV14; j_gene: TRBJ1-2; d_gene: -; CDR3aa: CASSQGRGGLNYGYTF; CDR3nt: TGTGCCAGCAGCCAAGGAAGAGGGGGTCTAAACTATGGCTACACCTTC
abundance: -; v_gene: TRBV29-1; j_gene: TRBJ1-2; d_gene: -; CDR3aa: CSVAARGGYTF; CDR3nt: TGCAGCGTTGCTGCTCGGGGTGGCTACACCTTC
abundance: -; v_gene: TRBV6-5; j_gene: TRBJ1-2; d_gene: -; CDR3aa: CASSYSNNYGYTF; CDR3nt: TGTGCCAGCAGTTACTCCAATAACTATGGCTACACCTTC
abundance: -; v_gene: TRBV10-1; j_gene: TRBJ1-2; d_gene: -; CDR3aa: CASSEWQGYGYTF; CDR3nt: TGCGCCAGCAGTGAGTGGCAGGGTTATGGCTACACCTTC
abundance: -; v_gene: TRBV28; j_gene: TRBJ2-7; d_gene: -; CDR3aa: CASSLGQAYSYEQYF; CDR3nt: TGTGCCAGCAGTTTAGGGCAGGCGTATTCCTACGAGCAGTACTTC
abundance: -; v_gene: TRBV6-5; j_gene: TRBJ1-4; d_gene: -; CDR3aa: CASSYQGMNEKLFF; CDR3nt: TGTGCCAGCAGTTATCAGGGGATGAACGAAAAACTGTTTTTT
abundance: -; v_gene: TRBV29-1; j_gene: TRBJ1-1; d_gene: TRBD1; CDR3aa: CSVERTGGLGTEAFF; CDR3nt: TGCAGCGTTGAAAGAACAGGGGGTCTCGGGACTGAAGCTTTCTTT
abundance: -; v_gene: TRBV30; j_gene: TRBJ1-5; d_gene: -; CDR3aa: CAWSVWGRNQPQHF; CDR3nt: TGTGCCTGGAGTGTGTGGGGGCGCAATCAGCCCCAGCATTTT
abundance: -; v_gene: TRBV11-1; j_gene: TRBJ1-2; d_gene: -; CDR3aa: CASSQAAGTGYTF; CDR3nt: TGTGCCAGCAGCCAAGCCGCAGGGACGGGCTACACCTTC
abundance: -; v_gene: TRBV10-1; j_gene: TRBJ1-2; d_gene: -; CDR3aa: CASSESGDYGYTF; CDR3nt: TGCGCCAGCAGTGAGTCCGGGGACTATGGCTACACCTTC
abundance: -; v_gene: TRBV28; j_gene: TRBJ1-5; d_gene: -; CDR3aa: CASSRNINQPQHF; CDR3nt: TGTGCCAGCTCCAGGAATATCAATCAGCCCCAGCATTTT
abundance: -; v_gene: TRBV19; j_gene: TRBJ1-6; d_gene: -; CDR3aa: CASSIDPAWRLNNSPLHF; CDR3nt: TGTGCCAGTAGTATAGACCCCGCGTGGCGACTGAATAATTCACCCCTCCACTTT
abundance: -; v_gene: TRBV3-1/TRBV3-2; j_gene: TRBJ1-2; d_gene: TRBD1; CDR3aa: CASRDRGRNYGYTF; CDR3nt: TGTGCCAGCAGAGACAGGGGCCGTAACTATGGCTACACCTTC
abundance: -; v_gene: TRBV9; j_gene: TRBJ2-3; d_gene: -; CDR3aa: CASSLSVGLPSTTDTQYF; CDR3nt: TGTGCCAGCAGCTTAAGCGTCGGACTACCCTCTACCACAGATACGCAGTATTTT
abundance: -; v_gene: TRBV13; j_gene: TRBJ2-1; d_gene: TRBD1; CDR3aa: CASSLQPGQGYEQFF; CDR3nt: TGTGCCAGCAGCTTACAGCCGGGACAGGGCTATGAGCAGTTCTTC
abundance: few; v_gene: TRBV5-5; j_gene: TRBJ1-6; d_gene: -; CDR3aa: CASSLAPHSRNSPLHF; CDR3nt: TGTGCCAGCAGCTTGGCCCCCCACAGCCGTAATTCACCCCTCCACTTT
abundance: -; v_gene: TRBV7-9; j_gene: TRBJ1-6; d_gene: -; CDR3aa: CASSLEGNSPLHF; CDR3nt: TGTGCCAGCAGCTTAGAGGGTAATTCACCCCTCCACTTT
abundance: once; v_gene: TRBV18; j_gene: TRBJ1-1; d_gene: TRBD1; CDR3aa: CASSPRDSLRNTEAFF; CDR3nt: TGTGCCAGCTCACCGAGGGACAGCCTCCGAAACACTGAAGCTTTCTTT
abundance: few; v_gene: TRBV7-3; j_gene: TRBJ2-1; d_gene: TRBD2; CDR3aa: CASSFTSAVTYNEQFF; CDR3nt: TGTGCCAGCAGCTTTACTAGCGCTGTGACCTACAATGAGCAGTTCTTC
abundance: -; v_gene: TRBV5-5; j_gene: TRBJ1-4; d_gene: -; CDR3aa: CASSFQAGSEKLFF; CDR3nt: TGTGCCAGCAGCTTTCAGGCAGGTAGTGAAAAACTGTTTTTT
abundance: few; v_gene: TRBV6-6; j_gene: TRBJ2-2; d_gene: -; CDR3aa: CATQYTGELFF; CDR3nt: TGTGCCACCCAGTATACCGGGGAGCTGTTTTTT
abundance: -; v_gene: TRBV3-1/TRBV3-2; j_gene: TRBJ1-5; d_gene: -; CDR3aa: CASSQAGTPGGIQPQHF; CDR3nt: TGTGCCAGCAGCCAAGCCGGGACACCGGGCGGCATTCAGCCCCAGCATTTT
abundance: -; v_gene: TRBV15; j_gene: TRBJ1-1; d_gene: -; CDR3aa: CATSRVDPEVEAFF; CDR3nt: TGTGCCACCAGCAGAGTGGACCCGGAGGTAGAAGCTTTCTTT
abundance: -; v_gene: TRBV6-6; j_gene: TRBJ1-3; d_gene: -; CDR3aa: CASSPDSVRGTIYF; CDR3nt: TGTGCCAGCAGCCCTGACAGCGTCCGCGGCACCATATATTTT